Reported below is one T cell receptor (beta chain). Its antigen is undetermined. This sample is drawn from a study of vaccination effects on CD4 cells after COVID-19. In the ViraFEST assay, antigen-specific CD4+ clonotypes were identified by expansion after peptide-pool stimulation. Cultured cells yielded isolated CD4+ T cells after less than 11 days. Every participant took two doses of the BNT162b2 or mRNA-1273 vaccine. Sequencing was performed with immunoSEQ multiplex PCR; in TCRdb, only in-frame clones are kept and a portion is missing. The sample consists of more than 60,000 clones, over 70% of them appearing once. Trimming stripped 6 bases from V and 2 bases from J, with 16 bases between. The CDR3 spans 16 residues. Germline values: CDR1 SGHVS, CDR2 FQNEAQ.

The chain links TRBV7-8 to TRBJ1-4; no definite D call. The sequence was obtained from a human donor who received a COVID-19 vaccine. This sample comprised CD4+ T cells from PBMCs cultured with HCoV-229E spike peptides, obtained after COVID-19 vaccination. CDR3 DNA sequence: TGTGCCAGCAGTTCAAGGGTGGCCGGGACTAATGAAAAACTGTTTTTT. Protein sequence: CASSSRVAGTNEKLFF.